This T cell receptor (beta chain) was observed in a study of T-cell memory formation after mild COVID-19. TCRdb used MiXCR to reprocess the 5' RACE reads, holding one entry per CDR3 protein. The table lists a few hundred thousand distinct CDR3 sequences, 20% to 30% of them singletons. This clonotype was observed a few times. Trimming took off 3 bases at V and 0 bases at J, with 11 bases between the two ends. There are 15 residues in the CDR3. This TCR was sampled from an adult woman who had mild COVID-19 (a few samples of this study predate the infection). Cell type and time point are not known. The sequencing input was PBMCs or a T cell subset sorted from them (not recorded which). The chain employs TRBV12-3 or TRBV12-4 and TRBJ1-1; tentative D call: TRBD1 (6 bases). CDR3 DNA sequence: TGTGCCAGCAGTTTGACAGGCGCGGTGAACACTGAAGCTTTCTTT. Its protein product is CASSLTGAVNTEAFF.